The 2 T cell receptor beta chains reported below all come from one sample, sequenced in a study of T cell responses to AZD1222 COVID-19 vaccine. The protocol was immunoSEQ multiplex PCR, while the TCRdb copy is restricted to in-frame clones and leaves out a portion. The sample shows 140,000 to 150,000 clones, roughly 80% of them seen only once. This material consisted of peripheral blood, taken on day 0 of MenACWY control vaccination. These receptors all stem from an adult in good health.

The V call is TRBV3-1 (or the pseudogene TRBV3-2), the J call TRBJ2-6; either TRBD1 or TRBD2 may supply D (6 bases each). The V gene lost 2 bases and the J gene lost 2 bases, with 16 bases spanning the gap. The CDR3 totals 18 residues. Germline V CDR1 and CDR2: LGHDT, YNNKEL (reference sequence). The CDR3 spells CASSQSGAGRAGANVLTF. In DNA form, the CDR3 reads TGTGCCAGCAGCCAATCGGGGGCAGGGAGAGCTGGGGCCAACGTCCTGACTTTC.

This clone has more than one count but fewer than ten. V usage is TRBV4-1 and J usage is TRBJ2-7, with D possibly TRBD1 on 5 matching bases. V lost 2 bases, J lost 7 bases, and 18 bases lay in between. Germline CDR1 and CDR2: MGHRA and YSYEKL. CDR3 length equals 15 residues. CDR3 nucleotides: TGCGCCAGCAGCCAAACCCCAGGGATCCTGGTAGAGCAGTACTTC. This encodes CASSQTPGILVEQYF.